The 3 T cell receptor beta chains given below trace back to one sample, sequenced in a study of graft-versus-host responses after intestinal transplantation. These TCRs are of unknown antigen specificity. Using immunoSEQ multiplex PCR, the repertoire was profiled, and TCRdb retains in-frame clones only, with some absent. The repertoire holds 50,000 or so clones, about nine tenths seen once, with about 2.6% in the top ten. The starting material was unstimulated CD4+ T cells sorted from spleen or lymph node cells, obtained before transplant. These receptor sequences come from a human donor who was the organ donor for an intestinal transplant.

The rearrangement links TRBV29-1 to TRBJ2-7, with D possibly being TRBD1 (6 bases). Trimming left V 4 bases short and J 0 bases short, with 16 bases between. CDR1 SQVTM and CDR2 ANQGSEA come from the germline V gene. The CDR3 covers 15 residues. CDR3 sequence reads: CSVAPGQWSSYEQYF. The CDR3 DNA sequence: TGCAGCGTTGCCCCAGGACAGTGGAGCTCCTACGAGCAGTACTTC.

The chain uses TRBV7-3 and TRBJ2-7, with 8 bases matching TRBD2. Germline CDR1 and CDR2: SGHTA and FQGTGA. This CDR3 is built from 15 residues. Trimming took 2 bases from V and 3 from J; bases not matched to a gene: 6. CDR3 residues: CASSLVSGSGYEQYF. The CDR3 DNA is TGTGCCAGCAGCTTAGTGAGCGGGAGTGGCTACGAGCAGTACTTC.

A note on this clone: An end of the junction does not agree with germline; a read error may underlie this. The chain has TRBV14 and TRBJ1-4; no clear D. The V gene's germline CDR1 is SGHDN and CDR2 FVKESK. The CDR3 runs 13 residues. CDR3 residues: CASSQVVNEKLFF. DNA of the CDR3: TGTGCCAGCAGCCAAGTTGTTAATGAAAAGCTGTTTTTT.